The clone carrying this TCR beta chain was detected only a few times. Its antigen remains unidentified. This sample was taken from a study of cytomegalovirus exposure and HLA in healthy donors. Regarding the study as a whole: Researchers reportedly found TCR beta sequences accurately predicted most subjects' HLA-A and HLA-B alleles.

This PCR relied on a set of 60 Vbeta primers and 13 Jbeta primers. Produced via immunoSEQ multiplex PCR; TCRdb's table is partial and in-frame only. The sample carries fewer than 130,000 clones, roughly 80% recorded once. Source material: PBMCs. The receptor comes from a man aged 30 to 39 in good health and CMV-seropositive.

For the CDR3, the DNA is TGTGCCAGTAGTGGGGAATGGGCGGGTGAAGCTTTCTTT. It translates to CASSGEWAGEAFF. The chain uses TRBV19 and TRBJ1-1; D gene ambiguous. The germline gives CDR1 LNHDA, CDR2 SQIVND (reference sequence). This CDR3 has 13 amino acids. Between the trimmed V and J ends, which lost 5 bases and 7 bases, there was a span of 14 bases.